These 22 T cell receptor beta chains came from one sample sequenced in a study of CD8 T cells in ankylosing spondylitis. TCRdb ran MiXCR on the 5' RACE reads and lists one entry per CDR3 protein. There are 210,000 or so distinct CDR3 sequences in the sample; more than 25% occur only once, and under 8% lies in the top ten. Sequenced material: blood, either unsorted or a sorted T cell fraction (not recorded which). Receptors originate from a male donor with ankylosing spondylitis or in good health (not recorded which).

The V call is TRBV10-2, the J call TRBJ1-4, with 9 nucleotides matching TRBD1. CDR3 size: 17 residues. Germline V gives CDR1 WSHSY, CDR2 SAAADI. Trimming cost V 5 bases and J 5 bases; bases outside gene matches: 12. CDR3 in DNA: TGCGCCAGCAGTTCCACAGGGGGCGGCAGCCTAAATGAAAAACTGTTTTTT. Residues: CASSSTGGGSLNEKLFF.

This clonotype came up many times. The chain links TRBV11-2 to TRBJ1-1; TRBD1 matches at 7 bases. The CDR3 covers 13 residues. V lost 5 bases and J lost 4; bases outside the gene matches: 4. Germline CDR1 and CDR2: SGHAT and FQNNGV. In DNA form, the CDR3 reads TGTGCCAGCAGCCAGACAGGGTCCACTGAAGCTTTCTTT. This sequence encodes CASSQTGSTEAFF.

About this clonotype itself: A much larger clone sits a single nucleotide away, making a read error possible. This chain joins TRBV20-1 and TRBJ2-3, with a weak D call TRBD2 (6 bases). This CDR3 has 15 residues. From germline, CDR1 is DFQATT and CDR2 SNEGSKA (reference sequence). CDR3 bases: TGCAGTGCTAGATACGGGACTTCTAGCACAGGTACGCAGTATTTT. Its protein is CSARYGTSSTGTQYF.

V gene TRBV6-5 combines with J gene TRBJ1-1, with D perhaps matching TRBD1 (5 bases). Per the germline V gene, CDR1 is MNHEY and CDR2 is SVGAGI. The CDR3 covers 13 residues. Trimming took 6 bases from V and 4 from J, leaving 12 bases between them. CDR3 DNA: TGTGCCAGCAGATACGGGGCTACCACTGAAGCTTTCTTT. Translation gives CASRYGATTEAFF.

This clonotype was counted at least ten times. The V gene is TRBV10-3, the J gene TRBJ2-5; 8 bases map to TRBD2. Unmatched junction bases numbered 7, after V lost 3 bases and J lost 4 bases. From germline, CDR1 is ENHRY and CDR2 SYGVKD. The CDR3 runs to 15 residues. CDR3 in amino acids: CAISEAGGGRETQYF. CDR3 sequence (DNA): TGTGCCATCAGTGAAGCCGGGGGGGGAAGAGAGACCCAGTACTTC.

The V call is TRBV4-2, the J call TRBJ2-3; the D gene is possibly TRBD1 (6 bases). Germline V lookup: CDR1 LGHNA, CDR2 YNFKEQ. This CDR3 spans 19 amino acids. Trimming removed 0 bases from V and 1 base from J, with 20 bases in between. The CDR3 sequence is CASSQESPPRGSGTDTQYF. CDR3 nucleotides: TGTGCCAGCAGCCAAGAATCCCCCCCTAGGGGGTCTGGCACAGATACGCAGTATTTT.

This clonotype was detected many times. V gene TRBV5-1 combines with J gene TRBJ2-5; D unresolved. The CDR3 is made up of 14 amino acids. CDR1 is SGHRS and CDR2 is YFSETQ in the germline V gene. With 5 bases removed from V and 2 bases from J, the gap between germline ends came to 13 bases. CDR3 protein: CASSLLTAQETQYF. The CDR3 coding sequence is TGCGCCAGCAGTTTGTTGACGGCACAAGAGACCCAGTACTTC. The variable domain in full, completed from reference TRBV5-1 and TRBJ2-5, reads KAGVTQTPRYLIKTRGQQVTLSCSPISGHRSVSWYQQTPGQGLQFLFEYFSETQRNKGNFPGRFSGRQFSNSRSEMNVSTLELGDSALYLCASSLLTAQETQYFGPGTRLLVL.

This clonotype was seen many times. The V call is TRBV25-1, the J call TRBJ2-3, with D maybe TRBD1 (5 bases). This CDR3 is 15 amino acids long. Germline values: CDR1 MGHDK, CDR2 SYGVNS. The V and J ends lost 7 bases and 2 bases respectively, with 16 bases between them. The CDR3 protein is CASIPDRANTDTQYF. CDR3 in DNA: TGTGCCAGCATCCCAGACAGAGCCAACACAGATACGCAGTATTTT.

This clonotype was counted ten times or more. The chain uses TRBV29-1 and TRBJ2-2, with D possibly matching TRBD2 (6 bases). CDR3 size: 13 residues. The V and J ends lost 6 bases and 3 bases respectively, with 11 bases between them. CDR1 SQVTM and CDR2 ANQGSEA come from the germline V gene. CDR3: CSVRDFDTGELFF. CDR3 DNA: TGCAGCGTCCGGGACTTCGACACCGGGGAGCTGTTTTTT.

This sequence joins TRBV7-9 and TRBJ2-5, with TRBD1 matching over 9 bases. The V and J ends lost 2 bases and 5 bases, in that order; junction bases with no gene match: 9. Germline V gene data show CDR1 as SEHNR and CDR2 as FQNEAQ (reference sequence). CDR3 length: 16 amino acids. This chain's CDR3 is CASSLTTGGSRETQYF. The CDR3 bases are TGTGCCAGCAGCTTAACGACAGGGGGGAGTAGGGAGACCCAGTACTTC.

This clonotype was counted only a few times. The rearrangement links TRBV30 to TRBJ2-3, with D possibly called TRBD1 or TRBD2 (6 bases each). V lost 3 bases to trimming and J lost 1 base, with 11 bases between them. CDR1 is GTSNPN and CDR2 is SVGIG in the germline V gene (reference sequence). This CDR3 contains 14 residues. The CDR3 nucleotides are TGTGCCTGGAGCGAGGGGGGACGCACAGATACGCAGTATTTT. This codes for CAWSEGGRTDTQYF. Complete variable domain (other parts from reference TRBV30 and TRBJ2-3): SQTIHQWPATLVQPVGSPLSLECTVEGTSNPNLYWYRQAAGRGLQLLFYSVGIGQISSEVPQNLSASRPQDRQFILSSKKLLLSDSGFYLCAWSEGGRTDTQYFGPGTRLTVL.

This clonotype was picked up many times. The chain joins TRBV4-3 to TRBJ2-1; 8 bases agree with TRBD2. J was trimmed by 10 bases and V by 3 bases; bases with no gene match: 8. This CDR3 has 14 residues. Germline CDR1 is LGHNA and CDR2 is YSLEER. This chain's CDR3 is CASSQGERETEQFF. The CDR3 DNA is TGCGCCAGCAGCCAGGGAGAGCGGGAGACGGAGCAGTTCTTC.

This clonotype came up many times. This chain links TRBV20-1 with TRBJ1-2; perhaps TRBD1 as D (5 bases). Germline assignment: CDR1 DFQATT and CDR2 SNEGSKA (reference sequence). This CDR3 is built from 12 residues. Trimming took off 6 bases at V and 2 bases at J, with 10 bases between the two ends. The CDR3 reads CSAQTVNYGYTF. The CDR3 coding sequence is TGCAGTGCACAGACAGTGAACTATGGCTACACCTTC.

This clonotype has a count of ten or more. The junction differs from germline at one of its ends, possibly a read error. The chain recombines TRBV12-3 or TRBV12-4 with TRBJ1-3; D gene uncertain. The CDR3 covers 11 residues. The CDR3 is CASSQTRTFSF. The CDR3 bases are TGTGCCAGCAGTCAAACCCGGACCTTCTCTTTT.

The gene calls are TRBV20-1 and TRBJ2-7; D gene ambiguous. Trimming took 2 bases from V and 2 from J, leaving 10 bases between them. The CDR3 runs 13 residues. Germline V CDR1 and CDR2: DFQATT, SNEGSKA (reference sequence). The CDR3 reads CSARPAETYEQYF. CDR3 sequence (DNA): TGCAGTGCTAGACCGGCGGAAACCTACGAGCAGTACTTC.

The sample holds many counts of this clonotype. This sequence joins TRBV7-6 and TRBJ2-1; 7 bases align to TRBD1. Germline lookup yields CDR1 SGHVS and CDR2 FNYEAQ. V gave up 5 bases and J gave up 4 bases; unmatched junction bases: 8. The CDR3 contains 15 residues. The CDR3 coding sequence is TGTGCCAGCAGCCCGTCCGGGACAGATTACAATGAGCAGTTCTTC. It is translated as CASSPSGTDYNEQFF. The entire variable domain, with the rest obtained from reference TRBV7-6 and TRBJ2-1, is as follows: GAGVSQSPRYKVTKRGQDVALRCDPISGHVSLYWYRQALGQGPEFLTYFNYEAQQDKSGLPNDRFSAERPEGSISTLTIQRTEQRDSAMYRCASSPSGTDYNEQFFGPGTRLTVL.

This clonotype was recorded many times. The chain joins TRBV20-1 to TRBJ1-5, with 9 bases lining up with TRBD1. V shed 6 bases, J shed 4 bases, and the junction held 4 bases outside the gene matches. The CDR3 extends over 13 amino acids. Germline V gene lookup returns CDR1 DFQATT and CDR2 SNEGSKA (reference sequence). The CDR3 DNA reads as TGCAGTGCCGGGACAGGGAGGAATCAGCCCCAGCATTTT. Encoded protein: CSAGTGRNQPQHF.

The rearrangement uses TRBV6-2 or TRBV6-3 and TRBJ2-2; the D gene is possibly TRBD2 (6 bases). Germline V CDR1 and CDR2: MNHEY, SVGEGT. V lost 4 bases, J lost 5 bases, and 11 bases lay in between. CDR3 length: 14 amino acids. The CDR3 DNA sequence: TGTGCCAGCAGTTTCCTAGCGTCTACCGGGGAGCTGTTTTTT. Protein sequence: CASSFLASTGELFF.

This clonotype was picked up one time. The chain carries TRBV12-3 or TRBV12-4 and TRBJ2-7; TRBD2 aligns across 7 bases. The V and J ends lost 0 bases and 5 bases, in that order; junction bases with no gene match: 4. This CDR3 is built from 14 residues. The CDR3 DNA reads TGTGCCAGCAGTTTAGCGGGAGGGCGGAACGAGCAGTACTTC. The encoded protein is CASSLAGGRNEQYF.

The count of this clonotype is one. A read error is possible here, since a much larger clone lies one base away. The conserved closing phenylalanine or tryptophan is absent in this CDR3, likely reflecting a read error. The chain employs TRBV4-1 and TRBJ2-5; D is undetermined. Germline lookup yields CDR1 MGHRA and CDR2 YSYEKL. The CDR3 length is 14 residues. The germline V and J ends were trimmed by 1 base and 1 base, with 7 bases remaining between them. The CDR3, as DNA: TGCGCCAGCAGCCAAGTCCTGCGCCAAGAGACCCAGTACTCC. This encodes CASSQVLRQETQYS.

This chain connects TRBV3-1 to TRBJ1-2, with D possibly TRBD1 on 5 matching bases. Deletions cut 3 bases from V and 6 bases from J, with 11 bases between. Germline V CDR1 and CDR2: LGHDT, YNNKEL (reference sequence). The CDR3 spans 13 residues. The CDR3 region is CASSQLGGDGYTF. CDR3 nucleotides: TGTGCCAGCAGCCAGCTTGGAGGGGATGGCTACACCTTC.

The V call is TRBV20-1, the J call TRBJ2-7; 9 bases are a match to TRBD1. Germline V gives CDR1 DFQATT, CDR2 SNEGSKA (reference sequence). V shed 6 bases, J shed 6 bases, and the junction held 6 bases outside the gene matches. This CDR3 has 12 amino acids. For the CDR3, the DNA is TGCAGTGCAACGGGACAGGGTGGCGAGCAGTACTTC. Translation gives CSATGQGGEQYF.